This T cell receptor beta chain was found in a study of cytomegalovirus exposure and HLA in healthy donors. This clone was detected a few times. This cohort consisted of healthy bone marrow donors. Trimming removed 5 bases from V and 0 bases from J; junction bases left unmatched: 4. The CDR3 runs 15 residues. Per the germline V gene, CDR1 is LNHDA and CDR2 is SQIVND (reference sequence). PCR was performed using 60 Vbeta and 13 Jbeta primers. Measured with immunoSEQ multiplex PCR; TCRdb has only the in-frame clones, and not every one. Of roughly 110,000 clones listed, about three quarters were seen once; the top ten hold 0.79%.

Sequences were obtained from PBMCs. The source is a boy aged 5-17 years in good health and CMV-seronegative. This chain joins TRBV19 and TRBJ2-7; 10 bases are a match to TRBD2. The CDR3 here is CASSSLAGDSYEQYF. The CDR3 nucleotides read TGTGCCAGTAGTTCTCTAGCGGGGGACTCCTACGAGCAGTACTTC.